The 26 T cell receptor beta chains listed next were all sequenced from one sample in a study of shared clonotypes between healthy human individuals. Only in-frame clones appear in the TCRdb table, and some are missing; sequencing was by immunoSEQ multiplex PCR. This table holds approximately 1.5 million clones, less than 99% found once. Sequencing used naive CD4+ T cells sorted from blood. Subset defined: CD45RA+ positively selected. These receptors originate from a man aged 25-40 years in good health.

The chain links TRBV2 to TRBJ2-7, with 9 bases lining up with TRBD1. The trim removed 6 bases at V and 7 bases at J, leaving 16 bases unmatched. Germline CDR1 and CDR2: SNHLY and FYNNEI. The CDR3 loop spans 16 amino acids. As DNA, the CDR3 is TGTGCCAGCAGAGCAACCCCCGGGACAGGGCCGGAGGAGCAGTACTTC. Translating gives CASRATPGTGPEEQYF.

The V call is TRBV5-1, the J call TRBJ2-3, with 9 bases aligning to TRBD1. CDR1 and CDR2 from the germline V gene are SGHRS and YFSETQ. There are 18 residues in the CDR3. With 0 bases clipped from V and 1 base from J, the junction kept 9 bases outside the gene matches. The CDR3 is CASSLVGGTGFGTDTQYF. For the CDR3, the DNA is TGCGCCAGCAGCTTGGTTGGAGGGACAGGGTTTGGCACAGATACGCAGTATTTT.

The chain is built from TRBV11-3 and TRBJ2-1, with D perhaps matching TRBD2 (5 bases). CDR3 length: 13 residues. Trimming stripped 0 bases from V and 9 bases from J, with 9 bases between. Germline CDR1 is SGHNT and CDR2 is YENEEA. CDR3: CASSLEGGGEQFF. The CDR3 DNA reads TGTGCCAGCAGCTTAGAGGGCGGAGGTGAGCAGTTCTTC.

The J gene is TRBJ2-1, the V gene TRBV27; perhaps TRBD2 as D (5 bases). The CDR3 sequence is 13 residues long. V was shortened by 0 bases and J by 8 bases, with 8 bases between the two germline ends. From germline, CDR1 is MNHEY and CDR2 SMNVEV (reference sequence). The CDR3 DNA follows: TGTGCCAGCAGTTTATCGAGGCGGGATGAGCAGTTCTTC. Amino acid sequence: CASSLSRRDEQFF.

The rearrangement uses TRBV19 and TRBJ1-1; a weak D match, TRBD1 (6 bases). This CDR3 has 15 amino acids. The V gene's germline CDR1 is LNHDA and CDR2 SQIVND (reference sequence). Trimming shortened V by 2 bases and J by 1 base, and 11 bases separated the two germline ends. The CDR3 reads CASSIWDTKNTEAFF. The CDR3 region has the DNA TGTGCCAGTAGTATATGGGACACAAAGAACACTGAAGCTTTCTTT.

The V and J genes are TRBV29-1 and TRBJ2-1; a weak D match, TRBD2 (6 bases). The CDR3 totals 15 residues. From germline, CDR1 is SQVTM and CDR2 ANQGSEA. V lost 7 bases and J lost 0, with 16 bases in between. The CDR3 is CSAGTLMSSYNEQFF. The DNA for the CDR3 is TGCAGCGCAGGGACTTTAATGAGCTCCTACAATGAGCAGTTCTTC.

This chain connects TRBV9 to TRBJ1-2, with D uncertain. V was cut by 4 bases and J by 7 bases, with 14 bases left in between. The CDR3 spans 13 residues. Germline V CDR1 and CDR2: SGDLS, YYNGEE. CDR3 in amino acids: CASSQVGSSGYTF. Written as DNA, the CDR3 is TGTGCCAGCAGCCAGGTTGGTTCGTCTGGCTACACCTTC.

This chain joins TRBV18 and TRBJ1-2; D is unclear. The germline V and J ends were trimmed by 4 bases and 3 bases, with 15 bases remaining between them. This CDR3 is built from 15 residues. The germline V gene has CDR1 KGHSH and CDR2 LQKENI. CDR3 residues: CASSLGPKGDYGYTF. In DNA, the CDR3 is TGTGCCAGCTCACTCGGACCTAAGGGAGACTATGGCTACACCTTC.

J is TRBJ1-4 and V is TRBV5-1; D may be TRBD1 (5 bases). CDR3 size: 13 residues. Germline CDR1 reads SGHRS; CDR2 reads YFSETQ. The V end was cut by 4 bases, the J end by 4 bases, with 8 bases between. CDR3: CASSGADNEKLFF. Written as DNA, the CDR3 is TGCGCCAGCAGCGGGGCAGATAATGAAAAACTGTTTTTT.

Only one count was recorded for this clone. The genes are TRBV9 and TRBJ1-4; D call uncertain. V was cut by 4 bases and J by 8 bases, with 18 bases left in between. CDR1 is SGDLS, CDR2 YYNGEE, per germline. This CDR3 is built from 15 residues. This CDR3 is CASSTTPGGPEKLFF. The CDR3 DNA sequence: TGTGCCAGCAGCACCACCCCCGGTGGACCAGAAAAACTGTTTTTT.

The gene calls are TRBV7-6 and TRBJ2-7; 8 nucleotides match TRBD1. The CDR3 has 16 amino acids. Germline CDR1 SGHVS, CDR2 FNYEAQ. V shed 5 bases, J shed 6 bases, and the junction held 15 bases outside the gene matches. The CDR3 nucleotides read TGTGCCAGCAGCCCCTATACCAGGCGCGGGACAGGCGAGCAGTACTTC. Translated: CASSPYTRRGTGEQYF.

This sequence joins TRBV2 and TRBJ1-5; D is unclear. CDR3 length: 14 residues. Germline V gives CDR1 SNHLY, CDR2 FYNNEI. The V gene lost 6 bases and the J gene lost 3 bases, with 12 bases spanning the gap. The CDR3 loop is CASSEQRANQPQHF. The CDR3 region has the DNA TGTGCCAGCAGCGAACAGAGGGCCAATCAGCCCCAGCATTTT.

V gene TRBV9 combines with J gene TRBJ2-1, with TRBD2 matching over 10 bases. The CDR3 has 17 amino acids. With V trimmed by 0 bases and J by 6 bases, 9 bases remained unmatched. The germline V gene has CDR1 SGDLS and CDR2 YYNGEE. CDR3 coding DNA: TGTGCCAGCAGCGTAGACCCGCTAGCGGGAGTCCTCAATGAGCAGTTCTTC. This translates into CASSVDPLAGVLNEQFF.

This sequence joins TRBV30 and TRBJ1-1; possible D gene TRBD1, 6 bases. V dropped 0 bases and J dropped 5 bases, with 13 bases sitting between them. From germline, CDR1 is GTSNPN and CDR2 SVGIG (reference sequence). The CDR3 runs to 14 residues. The CDR3 DNA reads as TGTGCCTGGAGTGTAGGGGGGGCTTTAACTGAAGCTTTCTTT. This codes for CAWSVGGALTEAFF.

V and J are TRBV5-1 and TRBJ1-5; D is uncertain. The CDR3 covers 15 residues. CDR1 is SGHRS, CDR2 YFSETQ, per germline. Trimming shortened V by 3 bases and J by 1 base, and 11 bases separated the two germline ends. The CDR3 protein is CASSSDGGSNQPQHF. The CDR3 DNA sequence: TGCGCCAGCAGCTCGGACGGTGGGAGCAATCAGCCCCAGCATTTT.

The J gene is TRBJ2-7, the V gene TRBV5-6, with D possibly being TRBD1 or TRBD2 (5 bases each). The V gene's germline CDR1 is SGHDT and CDR2 YYEEEE. Between the trimmed V and J ends, which lost 6 bases and 3 bases, there was a span of 19 bases. The CDR3 totals 15 residues. The CDR3 DNA reads as TGTGCCAGCAAGATGGGTCTGGGGGAAAACTACGAGCAGTACTTC. Its protein product is CASKMGLGENYEQYF.

The chain has TRBV5-4 and TRBJ2-1; 11 nucleotides agree with TRBD2. J was trimmed by 7 bases and V by 0 bases; bases with no gene match: 3. CDR1 is SGHNT and CDR2 is YYREEE in the germline V gene (reference sequence). The CDR3 length is 15 residues. The CDR3: CASSLEGLAANEQFF. Here the CDR3 DNA reads TGTGCCAGCAGCTTGGAGGGACTAGCGGCAAATGAGCAGTTCTTC.

This chain uses TRBV19 with TRBJ2-1; TRBD2 matches 10 bases. CDR3 length: 13 residues. Germline V gene data show CDR1 as LNHDA and CDR2 as SQIVND (reference sequence). Trimming at V came to 10 bases and at J to 9 bases, leaving 9 bases not matched to a gene. The CDR3 coding sequence is TGTGCCACCGGCCCTAGCGGGAGACTTGAGCAGTTCTTC. Translated, it gives CATGPSGRLEQFF.

V gene TRBV29-1 combines with J gene TRBJ2-2; 7 bases line up with TRBD2. The CDR3 totals 17 residues. Germline CDR1 is SQVTM and CDR2 is ANQGSEA. After removal of 7 bases from V and 0 bases from J, the junction contained 14 bases not matched to a gene. CDR3 nucleotide sequence: TGCAGCGCCCTACGGGGAGGGACCGAAACGAACACCGGGGAGCTGTTTTTT. Protein product: CSALRGGTETNTGELFF.

CDR3 sequence: CASSPLSGSNYEQFF. CDR3 nucleotides: TGTGCCAGCAGCCCCCTTAGCGGGAGTAACTATGAGCAGTTCTTC. The chain recombines TRBV9 with TRBJ2-1, with 9 bases identical to TRBD2. CDR3 length: 15 residues. Germline-derived CDR1 and CDR2 are SGDLS and YYNGEE. The junction had 10 bases not matched to a gene; V was cut back by 4 bases and J by 8 bases. Combining the CDR3 with reference TRBV9 and TRBJ2-1 gives the whole variable domain DSGVTQTPKHLITATGQRVTLRCSPRSGDLSVYWYQQSLDQGLQFLIQYYNGEERAKGNILERFSAQQFPDLHSELNLSSLELGDSALYFCASSPLSGSNYEQFFGPGTRLTVL.

The rearrangement joins TRBV9 to TRBJ2-3; TRBD2 might be the D (6 bases). The CDR3 has 17 residues. Germline V gives CDR1 SGDLS, CDR2 YYNGEE. V lost 1 base to trimming and J lost 2 bases, with 17 bases between them. The CDR3 DNA follows: TGTGCCAGCAGCGTATCTAGAGGGACTCTTAACACAGATACGCAGTATTTT. It is translated as CASSVSRGTLNTDTQYF.

The chain is built from TRBV7-6 and TRBJ1-4, with TRBD1 matching 9 bases. Germline V gene lookup returns CDR1 SGHVS and CDR2 FNYEAQ. The CDR3 loop spans 14 amino acids. Trimming took 5 bases from V and 8 from J; bases not matched to a gene: 6. CDR3 in DNA: TGTGCCAGCAGCGTACAGGGGGCGGGCGAAAAACTGTTTTTT. It is translated as CASSVQGAGEKLFF.

The CDR3 DNA sequence: TGTGCCAGCAGCCGCGGTCCTTACAATGAGCAGTTCTTC. As protein: CASSRGPYNEQFF. The V call is TRBV28, the J call TRBJ2-1; D gene unclear. The CDR3 covers 13 residues. The germline gives CDR1 MDHEN, CDR2 SYDVKM. Trimming cost V 6 bases and J 4 bases, with 10 bases left between them.

In the case of this clone: Other DNA sequences in this sample translate to the same CDR3. The V and J genes are TRBV15 and TRBJ2-5, with D perhaps matching TRBD2 (6 bases). The CDR3 has 13 amino acids. V lost 1 base to trimming and J lost 5 bases, with 8 bases between them. Germline V gene data show CDR1 as LNHNV and CDR2 as YYDKDF (reference sequence). The CDR3 here is CATSRGRGETQYF. DNA of the CDR3: TGTGCCACCAGCAGAGGTCGGGGGGAGACCCAGTACTTC.

With respect to this clone: The same CDR3 is also encoded by other DNA sequences in this sample. The rearrangement links TRBV10-1 to TRBJ2-7; no definite D call. The ends were cut back, 3 bases at V and 4 bases at J, with 10 bases in the middle. The CDR3 sequence is 13 residues long. The germline gives CDR1 WNHNN, CDR2 SYGVQD (reference sequence). CDR3: CASSESGSYEQYF. The CDR3 DNA sequence: TGCGCCAGCAGTGAATCAGGAAGTTACGAGCAGTACTTC.

This clone was observed once. The chain has TRBV28 and TRBJ1-2, with TRBD1 matching 7 bases. Germline assignment: CDR1 MDHEN and CDR2 SYDVKM. The CDR3 has 14 residues. V lost 6 bases, J lost 1 base, and 5 bases stayed unmatched. The CDR3 coding sequence is TGTGCCAGCAGACAGGGGAGCGGTAACTATGGCTACACCTTC. This translates into CASRQGSGNYGYTF.